The next 27 T cell receptor beta chains were all read from a single sample in a study of shared clonotypes between healthy human individuals. Profiling relied on immunoSEQ multiplex PCR, and the TCRdb table lists in-frame clones only, not all of them. The sample has 150,000 to 200,000 clones; approximately 60% are singletons. Sequencing input: memory CD4+ T cells sorted from blood. Noted subset: CD45RA-negative fraction. These receptors were taken from a man younger than 40 in good health.

This clone appeared a few times. V is TRBV15 and J is TRBJ2-5; tentatively, D is TRBD1 or TRBD2 (7 bases each). The CDR3 totals 16 residues. With 0 bases removed from V and 4 bases from J, the gap between germline ends came to 15 bases. Germline assignment: CDR1 LNHNV and CDR2 YYDKDF (reference sequence). The DNA for the CDR3 is TGTGCCACCAGCAGAGATGATGCCAGGGGGGGAGAGACCCAGTACTTC. Residues: CATSRDDARGGETQYF.

V is TRBV19 and J is TRBJ2-7; D might be TRBD1 or TRBD2, each matching 6 bases. Germline V lookup: CDR1 LNHDA, CDR2 SQIVND (reference sequence). This CDR3 comprises 15 residues. Deletions cut 5 bases from V and 3 bases from J, with 17 bases between. In DNA form, the CDR3 reads TGTGCCAGTAGTTTCCTCGGGGGCATCTTCTACGAGCAGTACTTC. Protein sequence: CASSFLGGIFYEQYF.

This chain links TRBV6-1 with TRBJ1-1, with 9 nucleotides matching TRBD1. The CDR3 runs 14 residues. V shed 8 bases and J 6 bases; nucleotides not matched to a gene: 10. CDR1 and CDR2 from the germline V gene are MNHNS and SASEGT. CDR3 sequence: CASDLQGARSEAFF. The CDR3 DNA follows: TGTGCCAGCGACCTACAGGGGGCCAGATCTGAAGCTTTCTTT.

This sequence joins TRBV15 and TRBJ2-3; 10 nucleotides align to TRBD2. V lost 5 bases to trimming and J lost 2 bases; unmatched junction nucleotides: 7. CDR3 length: 16 amino acids. CDR1 is LNHNV and CDR2 is YYDKDF in the germline V gene (reference sequence). Here the CDR3 DNA reads TGTGCCACCAGCTGGGGACTAGCGAGCTTCACAGATACGCAGTATTTT. Translation gives CATSWGLASFTDTQYF.

J is TRBJ1-1 and V is TRBV15; D gene unclear. The V end lost 0 bases, the J end lost 8 bases, and 7 bases lay between the germline ends. Germline V CDR1 and CDR2: LNHNV, YYDKDF (reference sequence). CDR3 length: 12 amino acids. This CDR3 reads CATSREGREAFF. DNA for the CDR3: TGTGCCACCAGCAGAGAGGGTAGGGAAGCTTTCTTT.

This clone was seen only once. The J gene is TRBJ2-2, the V gene TRBV27, with 10 nucleotides matching TRBD2. This CDR3 comprises 15 residues. The V segment lost 6 bases and the J segment 6 bases; nucleotides outside the gene matches: 7. Germline lookup yields CDR1 MNHEY and CDR2 SMNVEV (reference sequence). This CDR3 reads CASRGKREGPGELFF. Here the CDR3 DNA reads TGTGCCAGCAGGGGGAAGCGGGAGGGCCCCGGGGAGCTGTTTTTT.

There are a few counts of this clone. This chain links TRBV5-1 with TRBJ2-7; 11 bases line up with TRBD1. V dropped 4 bases and J dropped 7; count of bases not matched to a gene: 13. CDR3 length: 16 residues. The germline gives CDR1 SGHRS, CDR2 YFSETQ. Here the CDR3 reads CASSPGQGARFGEQYF. The CDR3 DNA is TGCGCCAGCAGCCCTGGACAGGGGGCGCGATTTGGGGAGCAGTACTTC.

This clone was found once. V usage is TRBV5-5 and J usage is TRBJ2-3, with D uncertain. The V and J ends lost 4 bases and 0 bases respectively, with 15 bases between them. CDR3 length: 16 amino acids. From germline, CDR1 is SGHKS and CDR2 YYEKEE (reference sequence). The DNA of the CDR3 is TGTGCCAGCAGCCTAGGTCTCCCTTCTAGCACAGATACGCAGTATTTT. It encodes CASSLGLPSSTDTQYF.

The genes are TRBV18 and TRBJ1-4, with 9 bases that match TRBD1. CDR1 and CDR2 (germline): KGHSH, LQKENI. The CDR3 contains 15 residues. V shed 3 bases, J shed 7 bases, and the junction held 6 bases outside the gene matches. The CDR3 sequence is CASSPTGTGSEKLFF. CDR3 sequence (DNA): TGTGCCAGCTCACCTACCGGGACAGGGAGTGAAAAACTGTTTTTT.

A few counts support this clone. The CDR3 nucleotides are TGCGCCAGCAGCTTGTTGGGTGCTAGCGGGGACTACGAGCAGTACTTC. Translating gives CASSLLGASGDYEQYF. The V gene is TRBV5-1, the J gene TRBJ2-7; 9 bases map to TRBD2. The germline CDR1 and CDR2 sequences are SGHRS and YFSETQ. The CDR3 sequence is 16 residues long. V lost 1 base and J lost 3; bases outside the gene matches: 8.

There are a few counts of this clone. The gene calls are TRBV4-1 and TRBJ2-2; 10 nucleotides match TRBD2. The CDR3 loop spans 15 amino acids. Germline V gene data show CDR1 as MGHRA and CDR2 as YSYEKL. J lost 4 bases, V lost 1 base, and 0 bases had no gene match. CDR3 sequence reads: CASSQGLAGTGELFF. CDR3 nucleotide sequence: TGCGCCAGCAGCCAAGGACTAGCGGGCACCGGGGAGCTGTTTTTT.

The rearrangement uses TRBV6-1 and TRBJ2-1, with a possible D match to TRBD2 (5 bases). CDR1 and CDR2 from the germline V gene are MNHNS and SASEGT. V lost 7 bases to trimming and J lost 12 bases, with 19 bases between them. The CDR3 spans 13 residues. CDR3 sequence (DNA): TGTGCCAGCACTCGAAGGGAGATCGCGGCGCAGTTCTTC. Its translation: CASTRREIAAQFF.

In this sample, this clone turned up a few times. The rearrangement uses TRBV18 and TRBJ1-1; D perhaps matches TRBD1 (5 bases). V was cut by 5 bases and J by 5 bases, with 9 bases left in between. Germline CDR1 is KGHSH and CDR2 is LQKENI. The CDR3 contains 12 residues. CDR3 in amino acids: CASSRRGTEAFF. CDR3 DNA sequence: TGTGCCAGCTCAAGGAGGGGTACTGAAGCTTTCTTT.

This clone is a singleton in its sample. The gene calls are TRBV14 and TRBJ2-7, with 9 bases identical to TRBD1. Germline CDR1 SGHDN, CDR2 FVKESK. J lost 2 bases, V lost 8 bases, and 4 bases had no gene match. This CDR3 region has 13 residues. In DNA, the CDR3 is TGTGCCAGCGGACAGGGGCCACCCTACGAGCAGTACTTC. This codes for CASGQGPPYEQYF.

This clone was seen a single time. The chain uses TRBV11-2 and TRBJ2-7; D is possibly TRBD2 (6 bases). V lost 5 bases to trimming and J lost 0 bases, with 11 bases between them. The CDR3 extends over 14 amino acids. CDR1 SGHAT and CDR2 FQNNGV come from the germline V gene. In nucleotides, the CDR3 is TGTGCCAGCAGCGTAGCGGTAAACTCCTACGAGCAGTACTTC. It yields the protein CASSVAVNSYEQYF.

Comments on this clone: One end of the junction fails to match germline, which may point to a read error. The rearrangement links TRBV5-1 to TRBJ2-5; 7 positions agree with TRBD2. Germline V gives CDR1 SGHRS, CDR2 YFSETQ. This CDR3 is built from 15 residues. CDR3 bases: TGCGCCAGCACCTTGGGAGGGGTCGCCCAAGAGACCCAGTACTTC. It specifies CASTLGGVAQETQYF.

The rearrangement links TRBV5-1 to TRBJ1-1; 7 bases are a match to TRBD1. This CDR3 region has 14 residues. V was clipped by 3 bases and J by 7 bases; unmatched bases: 9. Germline CDR1 SGHRS, CDR2 YFSETQ. The DNA for the CDR3 is TGCGCCAGCAGCTACCTACAGGGGATAGATGAAGCTTTCTTT. This codes for CASSYLQGIDEAFF.

The table lists this clone with many counts. The chain links TRBV27 to TRBJ1-2, with D tentatively TRBD1 (6 bases). Germline CDR1 MNHEY, CDR2 SMNVEV (reference sequence). CDR3 length equals 12 residues. The germline V and J ends were trimmed by 8 bases and 5 bases, with 12 bases remaining between them. CDR3 protein: CASAKQGYGYTF. In DNA, the CDR3 is TGTGCCAGCGCAAAACAGGGATATGGCTACACCTTC.

This clone was detected only a few times. The chain is built from TRBV6-1 and TRBJ1-5; D remains unclear. In germline, CDR1 is MNHNS, CDR2 SASEGT. The CDR3 runs 13 residues. Trimming shortened V by 7 bases and J by 3 bases, and 10 bases separated the two germline ends. As DNA, the CDR3 is TGTGCCAGCATAGCGGGGAACAATCAGCCCCAGCATTTT. Protein: CASIAGNNQPQHF.

V gene TRBV5-1 combines with J gene TRBJ1-1; D is ambiguous. The germline V gene has CDR1 SGHRS and CDR2 YFSETQ. This CDR3 is built from 13 residues. Trimming removed 5 bases from V and 1 base from J, with 9 bases in between. CDR3 sequence (DNA): TGCGCCAGCAGAAGCGACACGAACACTGAAGCTTTCTTT. Encoded protein: CASRSDTNTEAFF.

V and J are TRBV7-2 and TRBJ2-5; the D is unclear. Germline lookup yields CDR1 SGHTA and CDR2 FQGNSA. The CDR3 extends over 13 amino acids. V was shortened by 4 bases and J by 4 bases, with 10 bases between the two germline ends. The CDR3 is CASSSLGTETQYF. The CDR3 nucleotides are TGTGCCAGCAGCTCCCTAGGCACAGAGACCCAGTACTTC.

V is TRBV28 and J is TRBJ2-5, with 8 nucleotides matching TRBD2. The J segment lost 5 bases and the V segment lost 5 bases, leaving 7 bases of the junction unmatched. This CDR3 contains 14 residues. Germline lookup yields CDR1 MDHEN and CDR2 SYDVKM. CDR3 in amino acids: CASSRGGARETQYF. In nucleotides, the CDR3 is TGTGCCAGCAGTCGGGGGGGGGCTAGGGAGACCCAGTACTTC. The full variable domain, its missing parts supplied by reference TRBV28 and TRBJ2-5, is DVKVTQSSRYLVKRTGEKVFLECVQDMDHENMFWYRQDPGLGLRLIYFSYDVKMKEKGDIPEGYSVSREKKERFSLILESASTNQTSMYLCASSRGGARETQYFGPGTRLLVL.

This rearrangement joins TRBV2 to TRBJ1-5; D is unclear. Looked up from germline, CDR1 is SNHLY and CDR2 is FYNNEI. This CDR3 has 14 residues. Between the trimmed V and J ends, which lost 4 bases and 3 bases, there was a span of 10 bases. The CDR3 sequence is CASSGDGYNQPQHF. CDR3 bases: TGTGCCAGCAGTGGAGACGGCTACAATCAGCCCCAGCATTTT.

This clone was counted only a few times. One end of the junction does not line up with germline, which may come from a read error. The chain links TRBV5-1 to TRBJ2-5, with 7 bases that match TRBD2. Germline values: CDR1 SGHRS, CDR2 YFSETQ. The CDR3 is made up of 12 amino acids. This CDR3 reads CASSLDSEGRDF. CDR3 nucleotide sequence: TGCGCCAGCAGCCTAGACTCTGAGGGGAGGGACTTC.

This chain connects TRBV10-2 to TRBJ2-1; 8 bases match TRBD2. Germline V gene data show CDR1 as WSHSY and CDR2 as SAAADI. The V and J ends lost 7 bases and 0 bases, in that order; junction bases with no gene match: 2. The CDR3 contains 14 residues. The CDR3: CASKRGPSYNEQFF. The CDR3 DNA is TGCGCCAGCAAGCGGGGGCCCTCCTACAATGAGCAGTTCTTC.

The chain is built from TRBV6-6 and TRBJ2-5; D remains ambiguous. CDR3 size: 13 residues. Germline loops: CDR1 MNHNY, CDR2 SVGAGI (reference sequence). V lost 6 bases and J 5 bases, leaving 13 bases between the germline ends. The CDR3 spells CASSVRIGETQYF. The CDR3 DNA is TGTGCCAGCAGCGTGCGTATTGGGGAGACCCAGTACTTC.

This clone showed up many times. The chain carries TRBV29-1 and TRBJ1-2; D perhaps matches TRBD1 (5 bases). There are 11 residues in the CDR3. V lost 5 bases to trimming and J lost 7 bases, with 11 bases between them. CDR1 is SQVTM, CDR2 ANQGSEA, per germline. This CDR3 is CSVLSGGGYTF. DNA of the CDR3: TGCAGCGTTTTATCGGGGGGTGGCTACACCTTC.